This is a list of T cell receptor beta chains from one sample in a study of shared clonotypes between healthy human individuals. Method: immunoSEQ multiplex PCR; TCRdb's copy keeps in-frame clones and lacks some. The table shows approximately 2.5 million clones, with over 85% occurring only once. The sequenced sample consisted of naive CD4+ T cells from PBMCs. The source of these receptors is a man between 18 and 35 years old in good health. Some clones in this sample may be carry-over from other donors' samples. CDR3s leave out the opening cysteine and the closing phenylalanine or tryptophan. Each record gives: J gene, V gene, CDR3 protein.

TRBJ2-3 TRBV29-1 SADRGAGGPDTQY
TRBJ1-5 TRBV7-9 ASSQYQIQH
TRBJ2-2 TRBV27 ASSLRGTTTGELF
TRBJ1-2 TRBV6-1 ASSPGLGVGYT
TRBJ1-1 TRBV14 ASRPAGGTEAF
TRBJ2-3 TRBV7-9 ASSLARPQLDTQY
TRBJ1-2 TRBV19 ASSIRGSFERDGYT
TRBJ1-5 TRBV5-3 ASSRDPGGEQPQH
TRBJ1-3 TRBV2 ASRAHSSSGNTIY
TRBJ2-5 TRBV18 ASSPLRETQY
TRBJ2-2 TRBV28 ASRTSGRGGELF
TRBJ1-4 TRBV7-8 ASSQRTSDEKLF
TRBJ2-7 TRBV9 ASSVGSLSYEQY
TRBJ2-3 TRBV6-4 ASSDRDRDTDTQY
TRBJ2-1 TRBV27 ASRFGGLANSNEQF
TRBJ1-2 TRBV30 ASSRGYYGYT
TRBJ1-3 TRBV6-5 AARGFSGNTIY
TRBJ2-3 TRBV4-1 ASSQPGTGADTQY
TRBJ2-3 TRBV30 AWSGLLAGSTDTQY
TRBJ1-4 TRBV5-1 ASSLGTKEKLF
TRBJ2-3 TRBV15 ATSRKLADTQY
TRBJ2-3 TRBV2 ASSAQGHTDTQY
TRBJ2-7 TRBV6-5 ASSKGTGTYEQY
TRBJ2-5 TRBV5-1 ASSRSSVPGEETQY
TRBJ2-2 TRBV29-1 SVRAAGPGELF
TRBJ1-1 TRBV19 ASSIGVLNTEAF
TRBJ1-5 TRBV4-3 ASSQDSGQANQPQH
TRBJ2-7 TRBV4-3 ASSQEPQSYEQY
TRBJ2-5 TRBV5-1 ASSAGPEETQY
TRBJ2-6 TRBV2 ASSQDRGLSGANVLT
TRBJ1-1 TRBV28 ASSSANLNTEAF
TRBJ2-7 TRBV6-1 AAPRGTGTYEQY
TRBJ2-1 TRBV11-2 ASSSTTHTKRNEQF
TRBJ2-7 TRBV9 ASSVAGTSGINWY
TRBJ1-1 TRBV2 ASSPDTEAF
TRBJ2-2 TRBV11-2 ASSKLSNTGELF
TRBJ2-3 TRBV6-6 ASSDQGKDTQY
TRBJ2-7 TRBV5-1 ASSSGRTITYEQY
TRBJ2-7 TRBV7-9 ASSFARTVLAYEQY
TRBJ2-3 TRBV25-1 ASSDSSRSTDTQY
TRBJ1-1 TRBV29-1 SVQRPTRTEAF
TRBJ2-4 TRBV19 ASSPLWDKNIQY
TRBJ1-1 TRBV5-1 ASSLEGQGTTEAF
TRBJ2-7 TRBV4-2 ASSRGLAGTYEQY
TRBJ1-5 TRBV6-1 ASRGGGDQPQH
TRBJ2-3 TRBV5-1 ASAPLTSGRYTDTQY
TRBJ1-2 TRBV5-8 ASSPTYMGYGYT
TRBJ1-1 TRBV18 ASSRGENTEAF
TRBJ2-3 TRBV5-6 ASSLDPFTDTQY
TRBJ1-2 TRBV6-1 ASSGDRANYGYT
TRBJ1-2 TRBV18 ASSPRQGETNNYGYT